The 8 T cell receptor beta chains below come from one sample, sequenced in a study of blood T cell repertoires in COVID-19. The method was immunoSEQ multiplex PCR; TCRdb's version includes in-frame clones alone and lacks a portion of them. Of 60,000 to 80,000 clones listed, almost 85% were seen once; the top ten hold roughly 25%. Sequencing input: peripheral blood. These receptors were taken from a man over 45 with acute or convalescent COVID-19.

The chain links TRBV11-2 to TRBJ2-3, with TRBD2 matching over 9 bases. V lost 2 bases, J lost 4 bases, and 13 bases stayed unmatched. The CDR3 runs to 18 residues. Per the germline V gene, CDR1 is SGHAT and CDR2 is FQNNGV. As DNA, the CDR3 is TGTGCCAGCAGCTTAAGGCTAGCGGGGCGGACCGGCCCAGATACGCAGTATTTT. Residues: CASSLRLAGRTGPDTQYF.

This sequence joins TRBV6-1 and TRBJ1-5, with TRBD1 matching 12 bases. Germline V CDR1 and CDR2: MNHNS, SASEGT. Trimming cost V 1 base and J 5 bases; bases outside gene matches: 6. This CDR3 has 17 amino acids. Here the CDR3 reads CASSEVLGQGAYQPQHF. The CDR3 DNA follows: TGTGCCAGCAGTGAAGTATTGGGACAGGGGGCTTATCAGCCCCAGCATTTT.

V gene TRBV4-1 combines with J gene TRBJ2-5; 9 nucleotides line up with TRBD1. Germline values: CDR1 MGHRA, CDR2 YSYEKL. V was clipped by 0 bases and J by 5 bases; unmatched bases: 10. The CDR3 sequence is 17 residues long. CDR3 in amino acids: CASSQDSSGTGLETQYF. CDR3 in DNA: TGCGCCAGCAGCCAAGATTCGAGCGGGACAGGGCTGGAGACCCAGTACTTC.

The chain carries TRBV13 and TRBJ2-1; D is ambiguous. The CDR3 sequence is 12 residues long. V lost 5 bases and J lost 9, with 11 bases in between. CDR1 PRHDT and CDR2 FYEKMQ come from the germline V gene (reference sequence). The CDR3 DNA sequence: TGTGCCAGCAGCGCCCCCGGCGGTGAGCAGTTCTTC. This sequence encodes CASSAPGGEQFF.

In this sample, this clone turned up a few times. The V call is TRBV24-1, the J call TRBJ1-2; 7 bases map to TRBD1. CDR3 size: 15 residues. J lost 3 bases, V lost 5 bases, and 8 bases had no gene match. CDR1 is KGHDR, CDR2 SFDVKD, per germline. In nucleotides, the CDR3 is TGTGCCACCAGTGGTATAACAGGGGTCGACTATGGCTACACCTTC. Translation gives CATSGITGVDYGYTF.

The V and J genes are TRBV19 and TRBJ1-5, with D hard to call. From germline, CDR1 is LNHDA and CDR2 SQIVND (reference sequence). The CDR3 consists of 16 residues. V lost 3 bases to trimming and J lost 2 bases, with 14 bases between them. CDR3 bases: TGTGCCAGTAGTATTGGAGATGGCTGGGGCAATCAGCCCCAGCATTTT. Translating it yields CASSIGDGWGNQPQHF.

This chain uses TRBV6-5 with TRBJ2-2; weak D call: TRBD2 (7 bases). The V gene's germline CDR1 is MNHEY and CDR2 SVGAGI. V lost 4 bases, J lost 5 bases, and 14 bases lay in between. This CDR3 comprises 15 residues. CDR3 DNA: TGTGCCAGCAGTTCGGTCAGGGGAGGGACCGGGGAGCTGTTTTTT. Amino acid sequence: CASSSVRGGTGELFF.

This chain joins TRBV19 and TRBJ1-1, with D maybe TRBD1 (6 bases). The CDR3 consists of 14 residues. Trimming took off 6 bases at V and 2 bases at J, with 13 bases between the two ends. The germline V gene encodes CDR1 LNHDA and CDR2 SQIVND (reference sequence). This chain's CDR3 is CASSLTGANTEAFF. DNA for the CDR3: TGTGCCAGTAGCCTGACAGGCGCTAACACTGAAGCTTTCTTT.